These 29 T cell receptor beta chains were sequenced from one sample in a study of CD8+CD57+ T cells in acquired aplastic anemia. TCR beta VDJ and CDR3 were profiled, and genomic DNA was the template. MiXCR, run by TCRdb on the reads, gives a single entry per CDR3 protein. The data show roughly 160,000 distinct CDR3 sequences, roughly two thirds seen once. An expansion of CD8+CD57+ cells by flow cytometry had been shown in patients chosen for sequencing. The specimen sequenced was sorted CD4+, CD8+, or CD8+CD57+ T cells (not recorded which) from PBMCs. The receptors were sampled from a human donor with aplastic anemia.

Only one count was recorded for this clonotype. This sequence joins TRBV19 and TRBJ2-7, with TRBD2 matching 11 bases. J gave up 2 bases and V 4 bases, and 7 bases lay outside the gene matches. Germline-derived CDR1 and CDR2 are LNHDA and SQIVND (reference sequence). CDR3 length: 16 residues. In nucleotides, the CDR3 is TGTGCCAGTAGTAGGGGGACTAGCGGAACTACCTACGAGCAGTACTTC. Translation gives CASSRGTSGTTYEQYF.

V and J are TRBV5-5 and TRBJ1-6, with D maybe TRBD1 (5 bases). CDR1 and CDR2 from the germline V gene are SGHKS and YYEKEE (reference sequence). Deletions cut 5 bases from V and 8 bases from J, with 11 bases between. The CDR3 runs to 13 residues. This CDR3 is CASRWDGHSPLHF. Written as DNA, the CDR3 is TGTGCCAGCAGATGGGACGGCCATTCACCCCTCCACTTT.

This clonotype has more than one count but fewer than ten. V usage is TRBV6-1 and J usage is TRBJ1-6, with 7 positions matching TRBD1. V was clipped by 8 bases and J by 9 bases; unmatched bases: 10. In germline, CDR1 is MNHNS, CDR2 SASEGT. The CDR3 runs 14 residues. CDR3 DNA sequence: TGTGCCAGCGACCCGGACAGGATTGGTTCACCCCTCCACTTT. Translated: CASDPDRIGSPLHF.

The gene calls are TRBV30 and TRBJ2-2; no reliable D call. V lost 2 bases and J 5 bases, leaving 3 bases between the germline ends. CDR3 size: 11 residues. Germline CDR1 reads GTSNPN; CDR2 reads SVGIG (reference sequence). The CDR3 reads CAWSLTGELFF. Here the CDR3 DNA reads TGTGCCTGGAGTCTTACCGGGGAGCTGTTTTTT.

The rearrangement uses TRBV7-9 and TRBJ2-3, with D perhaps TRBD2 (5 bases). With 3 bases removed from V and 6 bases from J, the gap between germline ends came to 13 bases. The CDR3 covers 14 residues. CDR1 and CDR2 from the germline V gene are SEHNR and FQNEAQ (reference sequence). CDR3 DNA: TGTGCCAGCAGCTTGGAAGGAGGTTCGGATACGCAGTATTTT. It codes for CASSLEGGSDTQYF.

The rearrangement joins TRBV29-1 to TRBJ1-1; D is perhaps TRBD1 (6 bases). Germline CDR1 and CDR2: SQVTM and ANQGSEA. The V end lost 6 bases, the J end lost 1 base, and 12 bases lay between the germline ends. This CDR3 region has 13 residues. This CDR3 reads CSVRLQGNTEAFF. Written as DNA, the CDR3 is TGCAGCGTGAGGCTACAGGGGAACACTGAAGCTTTCTTT.

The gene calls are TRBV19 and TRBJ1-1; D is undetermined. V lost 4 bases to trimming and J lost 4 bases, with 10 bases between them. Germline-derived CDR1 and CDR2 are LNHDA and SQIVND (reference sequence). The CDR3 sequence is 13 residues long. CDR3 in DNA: TGTGCCAGTAGTACCGCCGCGACCACTGAAGCTTTCTTT. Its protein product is CASSTAATTEAFF.

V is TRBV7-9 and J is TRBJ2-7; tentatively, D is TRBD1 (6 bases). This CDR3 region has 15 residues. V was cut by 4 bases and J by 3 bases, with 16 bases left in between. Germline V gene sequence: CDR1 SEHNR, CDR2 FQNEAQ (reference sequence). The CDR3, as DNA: TGTGCCAGCAGCTCCCCGGGACAAGGACACTACGAGCAGTACTTC. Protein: CASSSPGQGHYEQYF. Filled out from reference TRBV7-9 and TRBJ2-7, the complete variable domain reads DTGVSQNPRHKITKRGQNVTFRCDPISEHNRLYWYRQTLGQGPEFLTYFQNEAQLEKSRLLSDRFSAERPKGSFSTLEIQRTEQGDSAMYLCASSSPGQGHYEQYFGPGTRLTVT.

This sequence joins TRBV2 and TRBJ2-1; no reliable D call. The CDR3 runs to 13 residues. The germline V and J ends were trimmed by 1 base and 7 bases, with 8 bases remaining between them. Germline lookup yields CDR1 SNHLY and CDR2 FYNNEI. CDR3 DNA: TGTGCCAGCAGTGAAGAAACCCAGAATGAGCAGTTCTTC. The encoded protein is CASSEETQNEQFF.

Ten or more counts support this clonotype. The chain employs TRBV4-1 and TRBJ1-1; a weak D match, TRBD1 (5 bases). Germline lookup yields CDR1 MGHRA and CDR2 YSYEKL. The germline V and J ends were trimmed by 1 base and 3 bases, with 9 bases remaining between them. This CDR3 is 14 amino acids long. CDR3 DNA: TGCGCCAGCAGCCAAGGTGGAGGGGACACTGAAGCTTTCTTT. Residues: CASSQGGGDTEAFF.

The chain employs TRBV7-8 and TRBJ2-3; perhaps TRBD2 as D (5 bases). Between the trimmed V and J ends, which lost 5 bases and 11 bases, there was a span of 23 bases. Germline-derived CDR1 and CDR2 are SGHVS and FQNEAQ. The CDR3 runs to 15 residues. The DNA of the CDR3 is TGTGCCAGCAGCCTAGAGGGCCCAGTTTACAATGAGCAGTATTTT. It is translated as CASSLEGPVYNEQYF.

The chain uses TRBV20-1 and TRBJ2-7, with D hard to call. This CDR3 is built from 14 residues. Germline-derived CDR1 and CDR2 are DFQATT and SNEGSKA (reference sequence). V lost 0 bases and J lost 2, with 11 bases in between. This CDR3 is CSARDAATTYEQYF. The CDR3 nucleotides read TGCAGTGCTAGAGATGCGGCGACCACCTACGAGCAGTACTTC.

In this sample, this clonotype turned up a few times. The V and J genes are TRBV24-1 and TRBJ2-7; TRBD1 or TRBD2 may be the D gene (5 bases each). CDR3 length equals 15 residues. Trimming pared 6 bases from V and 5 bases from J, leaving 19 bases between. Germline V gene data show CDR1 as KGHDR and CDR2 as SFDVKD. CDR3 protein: CATSRDGPRVNEQYF. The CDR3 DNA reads TGTGCCACCAGTAGGGACGGCCCTAGGGTAAACGAGCAGTACTTC.

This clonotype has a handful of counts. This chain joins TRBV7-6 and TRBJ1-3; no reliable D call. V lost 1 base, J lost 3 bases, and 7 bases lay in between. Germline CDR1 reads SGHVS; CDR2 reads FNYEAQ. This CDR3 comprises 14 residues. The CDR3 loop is CASSLDAGGNTIYF. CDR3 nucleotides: TGTGCCAGCAGCTTAGATGCCGGTGGAAACACCATATATTTT.

The CDR3 spells CASSLTASYEQYF. As DNA, the CDR3 is TGTGCCAGCAGCTTGACAGCCTCCTACGAGCAGTACTTC. V gene TRBV7-2 combines with J gene TRBJ2-7; tentatively, D is TRBD1 (5 bases). The germline V gene encodes CDR1 SGHTA and CDR2 FQGNSA. Trimming removed 3 bases from V and 0 bases from J, with 6 bases in between. This CDR3 has 13 amino acids.

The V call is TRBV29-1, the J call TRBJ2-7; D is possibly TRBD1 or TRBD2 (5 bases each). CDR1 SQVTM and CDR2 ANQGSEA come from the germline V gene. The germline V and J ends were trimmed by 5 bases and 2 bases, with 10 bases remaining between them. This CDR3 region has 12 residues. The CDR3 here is CSVSGTPYEQYF. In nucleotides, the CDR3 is TGCAGCGTTTCCGGGACCCCCTACGAGCAGTACTTC.

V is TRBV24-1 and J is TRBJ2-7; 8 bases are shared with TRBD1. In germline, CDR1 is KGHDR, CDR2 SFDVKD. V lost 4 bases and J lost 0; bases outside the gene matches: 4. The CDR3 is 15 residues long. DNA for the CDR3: TGTGCCACCAGTGAATGGACAGGGATCTCCTACGAGCAGTACTTC. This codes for CATSEWTGISYEQYF.

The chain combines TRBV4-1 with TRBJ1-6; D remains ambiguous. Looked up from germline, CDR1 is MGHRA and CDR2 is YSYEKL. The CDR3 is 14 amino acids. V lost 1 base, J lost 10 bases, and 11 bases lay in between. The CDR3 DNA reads TGCGCCAGCAGCCAAGTAGGGATCGGCTCACCCCTCCACTTT. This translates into CASSQVGIGSPLHF.

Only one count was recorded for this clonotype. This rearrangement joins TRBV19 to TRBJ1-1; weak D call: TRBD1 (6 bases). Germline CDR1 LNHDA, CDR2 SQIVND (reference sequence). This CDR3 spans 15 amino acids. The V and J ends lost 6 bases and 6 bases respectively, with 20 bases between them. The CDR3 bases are TGTGCCAGTAGCAAAGAGGGGGGAATTGGCCCTGAAGCTTTCTTT. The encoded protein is CASSKEGGIGPEAFF.

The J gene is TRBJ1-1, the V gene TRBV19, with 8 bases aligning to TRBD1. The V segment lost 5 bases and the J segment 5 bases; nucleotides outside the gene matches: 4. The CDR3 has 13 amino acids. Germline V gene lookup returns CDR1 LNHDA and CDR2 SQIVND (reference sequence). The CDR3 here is CASSGWDRTEAFF. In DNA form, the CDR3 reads TGTGCCAGTAGTGGTTGGGACAGGACTGAAGCTTTCTTT. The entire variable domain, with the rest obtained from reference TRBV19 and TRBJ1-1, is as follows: DGGITQSPKYLFRKEGQNVTLSCEQNLNHDAMYWYRQDPGQGLRLIYYSQIVNDFQKGDIAEGYSVSREKKESFPLTVTSAQKNPTAFYLCASSGWDRTEAFFGQGTRLTVV.

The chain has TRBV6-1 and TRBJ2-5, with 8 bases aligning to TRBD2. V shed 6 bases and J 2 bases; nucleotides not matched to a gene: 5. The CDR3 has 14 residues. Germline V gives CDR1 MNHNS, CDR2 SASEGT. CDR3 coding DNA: TGTGCCAGCAGGGTACTAGCGGATCAAGAGACCCAGTACTTC. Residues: CASRVLADQETQYF.

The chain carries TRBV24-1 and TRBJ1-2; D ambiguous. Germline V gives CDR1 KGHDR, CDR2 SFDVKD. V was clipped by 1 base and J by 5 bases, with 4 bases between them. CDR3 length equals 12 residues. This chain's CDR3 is CATSDFRYGYTF. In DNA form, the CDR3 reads TGTGCCACCAGTGATTTTAGGTATGGCTACACCTTC.

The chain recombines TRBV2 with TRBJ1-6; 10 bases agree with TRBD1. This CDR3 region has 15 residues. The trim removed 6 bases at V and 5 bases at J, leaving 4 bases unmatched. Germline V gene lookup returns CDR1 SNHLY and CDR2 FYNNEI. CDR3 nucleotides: TGTGCCAGCAGGACAGGGGGCGCGGATAATTCACCCCTCCACTTT. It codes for CASRTGGADNSPLHF.

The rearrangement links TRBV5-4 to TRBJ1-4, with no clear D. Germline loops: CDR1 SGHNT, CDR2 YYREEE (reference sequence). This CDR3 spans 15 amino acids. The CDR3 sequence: CVKHIGGEGNEKLFF. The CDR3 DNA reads TGTGTTAAACATATTGGCGGGGAGGGTAATGAAAAACTGTTTTTT.

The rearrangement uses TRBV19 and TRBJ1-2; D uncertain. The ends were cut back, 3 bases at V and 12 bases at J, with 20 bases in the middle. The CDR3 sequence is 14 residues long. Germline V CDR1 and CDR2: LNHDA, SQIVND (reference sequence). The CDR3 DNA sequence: TGTGCCAGTAGTATCAGGATGGGGTCGCCGGGTGACACCTTC. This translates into CASSIRMGSPGDTF.

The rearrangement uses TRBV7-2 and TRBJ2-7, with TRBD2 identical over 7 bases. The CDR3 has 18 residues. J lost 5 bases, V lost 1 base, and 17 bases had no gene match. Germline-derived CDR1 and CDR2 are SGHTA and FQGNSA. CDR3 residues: CASSLVPRPGTTNDEQYF. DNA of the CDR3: TGTGCCAGCAGCTTAGTCCCCCGTCCCGGGACTACTAACGACGAGCAGTACTTC.

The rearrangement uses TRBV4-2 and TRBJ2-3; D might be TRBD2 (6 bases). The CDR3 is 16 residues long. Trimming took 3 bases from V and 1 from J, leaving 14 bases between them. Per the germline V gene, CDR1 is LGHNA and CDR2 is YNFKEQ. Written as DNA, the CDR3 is TGTGCCAGCAGCCAGGGACTCAATCCAGGCACAGATACGCAGTATTTT. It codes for CASSQGLNPGTDTQYF.

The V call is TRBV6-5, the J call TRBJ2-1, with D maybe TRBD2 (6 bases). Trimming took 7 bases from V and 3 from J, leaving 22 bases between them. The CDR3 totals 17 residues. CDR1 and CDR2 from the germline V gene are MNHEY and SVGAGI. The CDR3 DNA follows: TGTGCCAGCACCCGTCTAGGGAGGCGAACGGACTACAATGAGCAGTTCTTC. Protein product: CASTRLGRRTDYNEQFF.

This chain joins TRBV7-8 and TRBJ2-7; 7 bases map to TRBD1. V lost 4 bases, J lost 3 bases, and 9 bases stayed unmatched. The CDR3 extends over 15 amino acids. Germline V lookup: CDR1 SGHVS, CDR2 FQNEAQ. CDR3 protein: CASSWAGTAYYEQYF. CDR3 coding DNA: TGTGCCAGCAGCTGGGCCGGGACAGCCTACTACGAGCAGTACTTC.